The entry below gives a single T cell receptor (beta chain) sequence along with its context. The record originates from a study of siplizumab effects on memory and regulatory T cells. TCRdb keeps only in-frame clones here, not all; method: immunoSEQ multiplex PCR. Of 75,000 to 100,000 clones listed, around 94% are singletons. Germline CDR1 SGHNT, CDR2 YYREEE (reference sequence). Trimming removed 0 bases at V and 3 bases at J, with 10 bases between. There are 14 residues in the CDR3. This TCR was sampled from a human donor in good health. The genes are TRBV5-4 and TRBJ2-7; possible D gene TRBD1, 6 bases. Sequenced sample: non-Treg CD4+ T cells sorted from blood. For the CDR3, the DNA is TGTGCCAGCAGCTTGGAGGGACAAGTCTACGAGCAGTACTTC. This translates into CASSLEGQVYEQYF.